This T cell receptor (beta chain) stems from a study of T cells after yellow fever vaccination. Study-level information: Low-cell-number fractions underwent preparation using SMART-Seq v4 Ultra Low Input.

V lost 5 bases and J lost 1; bases outside the gene matches: 6. CDR3 size: 16 residues. Study-wide findings and caveats: Contaminating bulk clonotypes could be abundant in FACS-sorted repertoires.

This clonotype was seen ten or more times. Its antigen is undetermined. TCRdb re-called the 5' RACE reads through MiXCR, storing one row per CDR3 protein. The table includes tens of thousands of distinct CDR3 sequences, 7.1% detected once. This chain joins TRBV12-3 or TRBV12-4 and TRBJ2-1; 9 nucleotides agree with TRBD1. The sample was CD8+ T cells sorted from PBMCs, taken about 5 days after the first yellow fever vaccination. This receptor was identified in a man between 18 and 29 years old who received the YFV17D yellow fever vaccine. DNA of the CDR3: TGTGCCAGCAGTCCCTTGGGACAGGGTTCCTACAATGAGCAGTTCTTC. It codes for CASSPLGQGSYNEQFF.